These T cell receptor beta chains were read from a single sample in a study of graft-versus-host responses after intestinal transplantation. Sequencing was performed with immunoSEQ multiplex PCR; in TCRdb, only in-frame clones are kept and a portion is missing. The table records under 100,000 clones, approximately 82% of them present only once. Which antigens these TCRs recognize remains unknown. The sequences come from unstimulated CD4+ T cells sorted from spleen or lymph node cells, collected before intestinal transplant. The receptor set was obtained from a human donor who received an intestinal transplant. Both conserved end residues are part of each CDR3. A D gene is named only where the DNA matches it firmly. The size of a clone is reported for some rows only, either as once, few or many, or as a class for expanded clones.

D gene	V gene	J gene	CDR3 length	clone size	CDR3 protein
TRBD1	TRBV5-4	TRBJ2-5	17	few	CASSSPAGDRAQETQYF
-	TRBV10-1	TRBJ1-5	17	-	CATPLPGGTSSNQPQHF
-	TRBV15	TRBJ1-5	17	few	CATSRFGGQLKDQPQHF
-	TRBV19	TRBJ2-7	12	-	CASTNTGTEQYF
TRBD1	TRBV9	TRBJ2-5	14	-	CASSVAGGGETQYF
TRBD2	TRBV6-5	TRBJ2-2	15	-	CASSSSGANTGELFF
-	TRBV5-6	TRBJ1-6	14	-	CASSQNGQNSPLHF
-	TRBV6-5	TRBJ2-7	14	-	CASSPRGPLGEQYF
-	TRBV2	TRBJ1-2	14	-	CASSEYRTDYGYTF
-	TRBV6-5	TRBJ2-5	12	-	CASSRAGGSQYF
TRBD2	TRBV5-1	TRBJ2-3	15	once	CASSFAGVVADTQYF
-	TRBV28	TRBJ2-5	14	-	CASSWGEVQETQYF
TRBD1	TRBV14	TRBJ2-6	18	-	CASSLVPGQGSGANVLTF
TRBD1	TRBV4-2	TRBJ2-3	17	-	CASSPYGETGDSDTQYF
TRBD1	TRBV25-1	TRBJ2-1	16	-	CASSEQGAISYNEQFF
-	TRBV30	TRBJ1-5	13	once	CAWSGRGGQPQHF
-	TRBV6-6	TRBJ2-1	13	-	CASSYSMLDEQFF
TRBD2	TRBV5-1	TRBJ2-3	16	-	CASSLALAGGSDTQYF
TRBD1	TRBV28	TRBJ1-1	14	-	CASSLGTGSTEAFF
-	TRBV6-1	-	15	-	CASRSGLLSSYEQYF
-	TRBV5-1	TRBJ2-1	14	-	CATPPFAGFNEQFF
-	TRBV4-1	TRBJ1-2	15	-	CASSQERAVNYGYTF
-	TRBV7-9	TRBJ2-2	14	once	CASSPRQLTGELFF
-	TRBV2	TRBJ2-3	12	-	CASRPTGFTQYF
TRBD2	TRBV5-1	TRBJ2-7	16	-	CASSVLGAGSSYEQYF
TRBD2	TRBV7-9	TRBJ2-5	14	-	CASSLVGGQETQYF
-	TRBV28	TRBJ1-2	15	few	CASSLLGEGDYGYTF
-	TRBV10-3	TRBJ2-3	14	-	CATQPGAGTDTQYF
TRBD1	TRBV6-1	TRBJ1-2	14	few	CASRVPGQNYGYTF